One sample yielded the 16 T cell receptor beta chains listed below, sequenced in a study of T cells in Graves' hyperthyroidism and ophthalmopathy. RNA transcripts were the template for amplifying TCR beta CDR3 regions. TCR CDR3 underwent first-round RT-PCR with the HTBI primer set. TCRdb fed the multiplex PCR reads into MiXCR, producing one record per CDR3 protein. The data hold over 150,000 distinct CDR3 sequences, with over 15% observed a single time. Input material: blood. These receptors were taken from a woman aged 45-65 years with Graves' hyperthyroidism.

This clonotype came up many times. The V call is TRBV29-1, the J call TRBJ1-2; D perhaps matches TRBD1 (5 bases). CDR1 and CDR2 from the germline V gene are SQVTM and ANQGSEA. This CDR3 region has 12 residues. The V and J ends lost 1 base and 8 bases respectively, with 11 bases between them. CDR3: CSVEGGRVGYTF. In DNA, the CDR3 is TGCAGCGTTGAAGGGGGCAGGGTCGGCTACACCTTC.

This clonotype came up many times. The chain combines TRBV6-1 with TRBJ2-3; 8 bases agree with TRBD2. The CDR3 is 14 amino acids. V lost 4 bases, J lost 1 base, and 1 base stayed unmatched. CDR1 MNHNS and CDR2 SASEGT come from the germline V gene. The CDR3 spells CASSATSGTDTQYF. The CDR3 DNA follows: TGTGCCAGCAGTGCGACTAGCGGCACAGATACGCAGTATTTT.

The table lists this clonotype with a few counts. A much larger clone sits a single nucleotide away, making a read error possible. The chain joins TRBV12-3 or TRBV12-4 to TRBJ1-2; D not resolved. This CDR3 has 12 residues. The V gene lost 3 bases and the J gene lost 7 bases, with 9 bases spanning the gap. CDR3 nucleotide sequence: TGTGCCAGCAGTTTTGGGCAGGTTGGCTACACCTTC. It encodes CASSFGQVGYTF.

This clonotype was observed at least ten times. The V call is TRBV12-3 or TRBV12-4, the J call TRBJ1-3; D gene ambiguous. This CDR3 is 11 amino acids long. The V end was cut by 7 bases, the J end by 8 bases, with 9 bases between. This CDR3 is CASKIGDTIYF. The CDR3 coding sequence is TGTGCCAGCAAAATCGGGGACACCATATATTTT.

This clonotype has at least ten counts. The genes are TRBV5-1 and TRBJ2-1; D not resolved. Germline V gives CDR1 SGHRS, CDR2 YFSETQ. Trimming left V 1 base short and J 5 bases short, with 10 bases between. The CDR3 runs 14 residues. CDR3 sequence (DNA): TGCGCCAGCAGCTTGAACTGGGCGGACAATGAGCAGTTCTTC. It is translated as CASSLNWADNEQFF.

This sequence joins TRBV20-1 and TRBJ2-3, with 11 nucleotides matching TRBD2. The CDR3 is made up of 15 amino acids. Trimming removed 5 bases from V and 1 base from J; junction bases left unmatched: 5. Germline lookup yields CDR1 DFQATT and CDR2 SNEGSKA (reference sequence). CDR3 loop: CSAVLLAGGTDTQYF. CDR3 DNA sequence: TGCAGTGCTGTACTACTAGCGGGGGGCACAGATACGCAGTATTTT.

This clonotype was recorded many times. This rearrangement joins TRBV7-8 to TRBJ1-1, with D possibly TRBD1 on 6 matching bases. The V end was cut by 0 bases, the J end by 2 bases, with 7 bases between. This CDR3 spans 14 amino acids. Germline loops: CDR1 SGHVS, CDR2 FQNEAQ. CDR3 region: CASSLAGQNTEAFF. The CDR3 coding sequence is TGTGCCAGCAGCTTAGCGGGACAAAACACTGAAGCTTTCTTT.

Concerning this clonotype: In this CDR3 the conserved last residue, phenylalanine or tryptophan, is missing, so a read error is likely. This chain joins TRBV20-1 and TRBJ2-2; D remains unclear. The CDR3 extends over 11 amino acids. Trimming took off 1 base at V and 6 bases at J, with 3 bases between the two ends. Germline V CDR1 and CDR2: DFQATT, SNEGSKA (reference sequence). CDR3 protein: CSARGPGELFL. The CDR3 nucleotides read TGCAGTGCTAGAGGCCCCGGGGAGCTGTTTCTT.

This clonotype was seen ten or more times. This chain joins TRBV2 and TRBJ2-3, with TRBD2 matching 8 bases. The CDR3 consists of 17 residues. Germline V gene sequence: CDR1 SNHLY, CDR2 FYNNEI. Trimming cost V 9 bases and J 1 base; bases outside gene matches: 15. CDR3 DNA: TGTGCCAGTAACCTCCTCATTGGGCGGGGGGGCACAGATACGCAGTATTTT. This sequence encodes CASNLLIGRGGTDTQYF.

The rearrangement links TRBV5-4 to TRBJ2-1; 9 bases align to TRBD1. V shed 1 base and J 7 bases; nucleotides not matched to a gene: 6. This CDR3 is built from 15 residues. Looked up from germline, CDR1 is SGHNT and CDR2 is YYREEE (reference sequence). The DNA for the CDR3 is TGTGCCAGCAGCTTGACAGGGGGCGATGGGAATGAGCAGTTCTTC. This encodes CASSLTGGDGNEQFF.

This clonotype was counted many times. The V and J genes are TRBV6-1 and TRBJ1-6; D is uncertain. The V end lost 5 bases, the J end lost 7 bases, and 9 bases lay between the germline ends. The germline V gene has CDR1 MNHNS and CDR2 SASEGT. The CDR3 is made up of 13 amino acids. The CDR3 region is CASSSAGNSPLHF. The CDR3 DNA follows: TGTGCCAGCAGTTCTGCGGGGAATTCACCCCTCCACTTT.

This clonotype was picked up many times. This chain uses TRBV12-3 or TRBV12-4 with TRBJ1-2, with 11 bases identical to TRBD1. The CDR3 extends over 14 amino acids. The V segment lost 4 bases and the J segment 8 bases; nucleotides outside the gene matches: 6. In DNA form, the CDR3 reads TGTGCCAGCAGTTGGGGACAGGGGGATCGAGGCTACACCTTC. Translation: CASSWGQGDRGYTF.

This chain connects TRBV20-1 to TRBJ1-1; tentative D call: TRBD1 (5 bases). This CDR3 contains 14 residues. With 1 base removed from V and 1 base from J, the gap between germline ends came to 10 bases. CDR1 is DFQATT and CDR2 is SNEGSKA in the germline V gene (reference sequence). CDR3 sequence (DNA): TGCAGTGCTAGAGGAGACAGATCGAACACTGAAGCTTTCTTT. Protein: CSARGDRSNTEAFF.

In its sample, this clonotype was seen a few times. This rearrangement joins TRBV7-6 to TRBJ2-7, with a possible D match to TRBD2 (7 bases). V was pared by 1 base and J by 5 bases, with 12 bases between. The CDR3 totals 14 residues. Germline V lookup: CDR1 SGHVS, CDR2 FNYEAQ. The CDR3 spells CASSLDGGADEQYF. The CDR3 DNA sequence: TGTGCCAGCAGCTTAGATGGGGGGGCAGACGAGCAGTACTTC.

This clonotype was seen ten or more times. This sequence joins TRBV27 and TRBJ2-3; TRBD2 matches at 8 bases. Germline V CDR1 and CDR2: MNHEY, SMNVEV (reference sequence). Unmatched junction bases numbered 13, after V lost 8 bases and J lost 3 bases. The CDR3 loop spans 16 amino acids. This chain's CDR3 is CASARRGGLSTDTQYF. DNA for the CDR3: TGTGCCAGCGCCAGACGGGGGGGCCTGAGTACAGATACGCAGTATTTT.

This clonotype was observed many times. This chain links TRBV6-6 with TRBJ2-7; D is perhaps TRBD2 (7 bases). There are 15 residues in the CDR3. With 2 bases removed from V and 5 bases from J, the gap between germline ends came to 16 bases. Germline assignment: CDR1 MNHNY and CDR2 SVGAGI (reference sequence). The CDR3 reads CASSYVGGRADEQYF. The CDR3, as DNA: TGTGCCAGCAGTTACGTCGGGGGGCGCGCGGACGAGCAGTACTTC.